The clone carrying this T cell receptor beta chain was counted only a few times. Different DNA sequences within this sample yield the same CDR3. This sample is part of a study of cytomegalovirus exposure and HLA in healthy donors. Both 60 Vbeta primers and 13 Jbeta primers went into the PCR. Libraries were prepared by immunoSEQ multiplex PCR; TCRdb keeps only in-frame clonotypes and omits some of them. The sample shows 150,000 to 180,000 clones, around 82% of them seen only once. V shed 2 bases and J 0 bases; nucleotides not matched to a gene: 2. Germline loops: CDR1 SGDLS, CDR2 YYNGEE. This CDR3 contains 15 residues.

The TCR originated in a woman aged 50 to 60 in good health and CMV-seropositive. The sample taken for sequencing was PBMCs. This chain links TRBV9 with TRBJ2-1, with 7 bases that match TRBD2. CDR3 residues: CASSVGGGSYNEQFF. CDR3 coding DNA: TGTGCCAGCAGCGTGGGCGGGGGCTCCTACAATGAGCAGTTCTTC.